The 32 T cell receptor beta chains in this list originate from one sample, sequenced in a study of cytomegalovirus exposure and HLA in healthy donors. Amplification used 60 Vbeta primers and 13 Jbeta primers. Profiling relied on immunoSEQ multiplex PCR, and the TCRdb table lists in-frame clones only, not all of them. The table includes just over 150,000 clones, 85% detected once. Sequencing was performed on PBMCs. The receptors were sampled from a woman between 18 and 30 years old in good health and CMV-seronegative.

The V gene is TRBV28, the J gene TRBJ1-5, with D unresolved. The CDR3 runs 13 residues. Germline CDR1 is MDHEN and CDR2 is SYDVKM. V was cut by 6 bases and J by 3 bases, with 9 bases left in between. CDR3 sequence reads: CASRPGYNQPQHF. The CDR3 region has the DNA TGTGCCAGCAGGCCGGGGTACAATCAGCCCCAGCATTTT.

The CDR3 DNA sequence: TGTGCCAGCAGGGCCGGGACTAGCGGGGGGAACCAAGAGACCCAGTACTTC. This sequence encodes CASRAGTSGGNQETQYF. The chain joins TRBV2 to TRBJ2-5; 15 positions agree with TRBD2. In germline, CDR1 is SNHLY, CDR2 FYNNEI. The CDR3 runs 17 residues. V trimming: 6 bases; J trimming: 0 bases; junction bases outside the gene matches: 5. Based on the CDR3 plus reference TRBV2 and TRBJ2-5, the full variable domain is EPEVTQTPSHQVTQMGQEVILRCVPISNHLYFYWYRQILGQKVEFLVSFYNNEISEKSEIFDDQFSVERPDGSNFTLKIRSTKLEDSAMYFCASRAGTSGGNQETQYFGPGTRLLVL.

In the case of this clone: The junction does not match germline at one end; this may be a read error. The chain combines TRBV7-9 with TRBJ2-5, with 13 bases identical to TRBD2. The CDR3 runs to 16 residues. From germline, CDR1 is SEHNR and CDR2 FQNEAQ (reference sequence). The CDR3 loop is CSSSITSGRVQTTQYF. CDR3 DNA: TGTTCCAGCAGCATAACTAGCGGGAGGGTCCAAACGACCCAGTACTTC.

This chain links TRBV7-6 with TRBJ2-2; D remains unclear. Germline CDR1 SGHVS, CDR2 FNYEAQ. V lost 4 bases and J lost 5, with 8 bases in between. The CDR3 runs to 13 residues. The CDR3 is CASSSRSTGELFF. DNA of the CDR3: TGTGCCAGCAGCTCACGGTCTACCGGGGAGCTGTTTTTT.

The chain combines TRBV14 with TRBJ2-7, with 8 bases aligning to TRBD1. After removal of 1 base from V and 2 bases from J, the junction contained 4 bases not matched to a gene. This CDR3 contains 15 residues. CDR1 is SGHDN, CDR2 FVKESK, per germline. The chain's CDR3 is CASSQGNRGTYEQYF. The CDR3 DNA sequence: TGTGCCAGCAGCCAAGGTAACAGGGGGACCTACGAGCAGTACTTC.

The chain links TRBV6-4 to TRBJ1-2; perhaps TRBD1 as D (5 bases). Germline-derived CDR1 and CDR2 are MRHNA and SNTAGT. The CDR3 runs to 16 residues. Trimming shortened V by 6 bases and J by 0 bases, and 17 bases separated the two germline ends. The CDR3 DNA reads as TGTGCCAGCAGCCCGGGGGGGGACGGAGCTAACTATGGCTACACCTTC. It translates to CASSPGGDGANYGYTF.

This sequence joins TRBV6-5 and TRBJ1-2; D remains unclear. The CDR3 covers 14 residues. The ends were cut back, 8 bases at V and 9 bases at J, with 22 bases in the middle. Germline V gene sequence: CDR1 MNHEY, CDR2 SVGAGI. CDR3 residues: CASHPPGGSKRYTF. The CDR3 DNA reads TGTGCCAGCCACCCCCCAGGCGGGTCGAAACGCTACACCTTC.

The V call is TRBV7-2, the J call TRBJ2-3, with TRBD2 matching 8 bases. The CDR3 sequence is 15 residues long. V trimming: 6 bases; J trimming: 6 bases; junction bases outside the gene matches: 11. Looked up from germline, CDR1 is SGHTA and CDR2 is FQGNSA. CDR3 DNA: TGTGCCAGCAGTTCAACCGGGGGGGCAGTGGATACGCAGTATTTT. As protein: CASSSTGGAVDTQYF.

The chain uses TRBV25-1 and TRBJ2-3; no clear D. The CDR3 covers 14 residues. Trimming took off 0 bases at V and 2 bases at J, with 6 bases between the two ends. Germline V CDR1 and CDR2: MGHDK, SYGVNS. The DNA of the CDR3 is TGTGCCAGCAGTGAATATTCACTCACAGATACGCAGTATTTT. Translation: CASSEYSLTDTQYF. Supplemented by reference TRBV25-1 and TRBJ2-3, the full variable domain reads EADIYQTPRYLVIGTGKKITLECSQTMGHDKMYWYQQDPGMELHLIHYSYGVNSTEKGDLSSESTVSRIRTEHFPLTLESARPSHTSQYLCASSEYSLTDTQYFGPGTRLTVL.

V gene TRBV28 combines with J gene TRBJ1-2, with D possibly matching TRBD1 (6 bases). The germline gives CDR1 MDHEN, CDR2 SYDVKM. Trimming removed 2 bases from V and 3 bases from J, with 19 bases in between. The CDR3 consists of 17 residues. The CDR3 bases are TGTGCCAGCAGTTTAAGGTCCTGGGGGGGCGCTGACTATGGCTACACCTTC. Residues: CASSLRSWGGADYGYTF.

The chain links TRBV30 to TRBJ2-5; D is perhaps TRBD2 (6 bases). V lost 5 bases, J lost 9 bases, and 19 bases lay in between. The CDR3 is made up of 13 amino acids. The germline V gene encodes CDR1 GTSNPN and CDR2 SVGIG (reference sequence). CDR3 amino acids: CAWSFGTGVPQYF. The CDR3 coding sequence is TGTGCCTGGTCTTTCGGGACTGGGGTGCCCCAGTACTTC.

This clone was detected only once. V is TRBV2 and J is TRBJ1-1; D is possibly TRBD1 (5 bases). V dropped 8 bases and J dropped 6 bases, with 16 bases sitting between them. The CDR3 is 13 residues long. CDR1 is SNHLY, CDR2 FYNNEI, per germline. In nucleotides, the CDR3 is TGTGCCAGCGGGATAGTAAGGGGCTCTGAAGCTTTCTTT. Protein: CASGIVRGSEAFF.

The chain uses TRBV7-8 and TRBJ2-3; maybe TRBD2 (6 bases). Per germline, CDR1 SGHVS and CDR2 FQNEAQ. With 3 bases removed from V and 8 bases from J, the gap between germline ends came to 27 bases. The CDR3 length is 18 residues. The CDR3 loop reads CASSLPLRYSSESRTQYF. CDR3 DNA: TGTGCCAGCAGCTTGCCCCTGAGATACTCTAGCGAAAGTCGTACGCAGTATTTT.

The V and J genes are TRBV29-1 and TRBJ2-1, with D perhaps TRBD1 (6 bases). V gave up 5 bases and J gave up 4 bases, with 12 bases separating them. Germline V gene data show CDR1 as SQVTM and CDR2 as ANQGSEA. CDR3 length: 13 residues. In DNA form, the CDR3 reads TGCAGCGTTTTAGTGGACAGTTACAATGAGCAGTTCTTC. This encodes CSVLVDSYNEQFF.

The chain joins TRBV7-2 to TRBJ1-1; tentatively, D is TRBD1 (6 bases). This CDR3 is built from 16 residues. The germline gives CDR1 SGHTA, CDR2 FQGNSA. V was clipped by 1 base and J by 4 bases, with 16 bases between them. CDR3 in amino acids: CASSLDHRVGRTEAFF. As DNA, the CDR3 is TGTGCCAGCAGCTTAGATCACAGGGTGGGTCGCACTGAAGCTTTCTTT. The variable domain in full, with the rest retrieved from reference TRBV7-2 and TRBJ1-1, is GAGVSQSPSNKVTEKGKDVELRCDPISGHTALYWYRQSLGQGLEFLIYFQGNSAPDKSGLPSDRFSAERTGGSVSTLTIQRTQQEDSAVYLCASSLDHRVGRTEAFFGQGTRLTVV.

V usage is TRBV7-2 and J usage is TRBJ2-7, with 8 bases lining up with TRBD1. With V trimmed by 5 bases and J by 4 bases, 10 bases remained unmatched. CDR3 size: 15 residues. The V gene's germline CDR1 is SGHTA and CDR2 FQGNSA. Here the CDR3 reads CASSLMGQAIYEQYF. The CDR3 bases are TGTGCCAGCAGCCTTATGGGACAGGCAATTTACGAGCAGTACTTC. Full variable domain (outside the CDR3, taken from reference TRBV7-2 and TRBJ2-7): GAGVSQSPSNKVTEKGKDVELRCDPISGHTALYWYRQSLGQGLEFLIYFQGNSAPDKSGLPSDRFSAERTGGSVSTLTIQRTQQEDSAVYLCASSLMGQAIYEQYFGPGTRLTVT.

This chain links TRBV30 with TRBJ1-5; D gene uncertain. The CDR3 extends over 13 amino acids. The V end was cut by 4 bases, the J end by 4 bases, with 11 bases between. Germline lookup yields CDR1 GTSNPN and CDR2 SVGIG (reference sequence). The CDR3 sequence: CAWNQAGNQPQHF. CDR3 bases: TGTGCCTGGAACCAGGCTGGGAATCAGCCCCAGCATTTT.

The chain is built from TRBV6-5 and TRBJ1-2, with TRBD1 matching 8 bases. The CDR3 contains 13 residues. J lost 8 bases, V lost 4 bases, and 6 bases had no gene match. Germline V gives CDR1 MNHEY, CDR2 SVGAGI. The CDR3: CASSFLAGGGYTF. CDR3 DNA: TGTGCCAGCAGTTTCTTGGCAGGGGGCGGCTACACCTTC.

This clone was observed once. This chain links TRBV2 with TRBJ2-3; TRBD2 might be the D (5 bases). The CDR3 has 11 residues. The V gene lost 7 bases and the J gene lost 8 bases, with 10 bases spanning the gap. Germline V gene data show CDR1 as SNHLY and CDR2 as FYNNEI. The CDR3 here is CASNLALTQYF. The CDR3 DNA reads as TGTGCCAGCAACTTAGCGCTTACGCAGTATTTT.

The rearrangement uses TRBV4-1 and TRBJ1-4, with 8 bases fitting TRBD1. The CDR3 is made up of 16 amino acids. Trimming removed 2 bases from V and 5 bases from J; junction bases left unmatched: 7. Germline loops: CDR1 MGHRA, CDR2 YSYEKL. For the CDR3, the DNA is TGCGCCAGCAGCCAACTCCCGCGGACAGGGAATGAAAAACTGTTTTTT. Its protein is CASSQLPRTGNEKLFF.

The V gene is TRBV28, the J gene TRBJ2-1, with no clear D. This CDR3 has 14 amino acids. Per the germline V gene, CDR1 is MDHEN and CDR2 is SYDVKM. The V end lost 1 base, the J end lost 6 bases, and 10 bases lay between the germline ends. CDR3 DNA: TGTGCCAGCAGTTTATCTAGACGGCCCAATGAGCAGTTCTTC. This gives the protein CASSLSRRPNEQFF.

The rearrangement uses TRBV6-1 and TRBJ2-7; 12 bases agree with TRBD2. The CDR3 length is 16 residues. Germline CDR1 MNHNS, CDR2 SASEGT. The trim removed 4 bases at V and 4 bases at J, leaving 8 bases unmatched. CDR3 DNA: TGTGCCAGCAGTGGGGTTAGGACTAGCGGGAAGTACGAGCAGTACTTC. Translated: CASSGVRTSGKYEQYF.

This clone has only one observation. This sequence joins TRBV2 and TRBJ2-1; 7 bases map to TRBD2. CDR3 length: 15 amino acids. Losses at the gene ends were 6 bases for V and 1 base for J; bases not matched to a gene: 6. Germline V gene data show CDR1 as SNHLY and CDR2 as FYNNEI. The CDR3 DNA follows: TGTGCCAGCAGCCGCGAGCGGGGATCCTACAATGAGCAGTTCTTC. It yields the protein CASSRERGSYNEQFF. Based on the CDR3 plus reference TRBV2 and TRBJ2-1, the full variable domain is EPEVTQTPSHQVTQMGQEVILRCVPISNHLYFYWYRQILGQKVEFLVSFYNNEISEKSEIFDDQFSVERPDGSNFTLKIRSTKLEDSAMYFCASSRERGSYNEQFFGPGTRLTVL.

The DNA of the CDR3 is TGTGCCAGCAGCACCGGGACAGGGACCTATGGCTACACCTTC. Residues: CASSTGTGTYGYTF. The rearrangement joins TRBV7-9 to TRBJ1-2; TRBD1 matches 9 bases. This CDR3 is built from 14 residues. V was pared by 5 bases and J by 4 bases, with 5 bases of the junction left unmatched. Germline CDR1 and CDR2: SEHNR and FQNEAQ (reference sequence).

The chain couples TRBV4-3 to TRBJ2-5; TRBD2 is a possible D gene (5 bases). Germline CDR1 reads LGHNA; CDR2 reads YSLEER. The CDR3 runs 14 residues. The V end lost 2 bases, the J end lost 7 bases, and 14 bases lay between the germline ends. CDR3: CASSQSVGDGTQYF. The CDR3 DNA reads TGCGCCAGCAGCCAAAGCGTGGGAGACGGGACCCAGTACTTC.

The rearrangement joins TRBV15 to TRBJ2-7; 7 bases are shared with TRBD1. V shed 1 base and J 1 base; nucleotides not matched to a gene: 4. This CDR3 is built from 15 residues. Germline CDR1 LNHNV, CDR2 YYDKDF (reference sequence). CDR3 loop: CATSRAPRGSYEQYF. In DNA form, the CDR3 reads TGTGCCACCAGCAGAGCCCCCAGGGGGTCCTACGAGCAGTACTTC.

The chain recombines TRBV27 with TRBJ2-1; 10 nucleotides match TRBD2. The CDR3 extends over 15 amino acids. From germline, CDR1 is MNHEY and CDR2 SMNVEV (reference sequence). The trim removed 2 bases at V and 7 bases at J, leaving 5 bases unmatched. CDR3 in amino acids: CASSLGTSVGNEQFF. CDR3 coding DNA: TGTGCCAGCAGTTTAGGGACTAGCGTTGGAAATGAGCAGTTCTTC.

V and J are TRBV9 and TRBJ2-3; 11 bases align to TRBD2. CDR3 length: 16 residues. V trimming: 2 bases; J trimming: 4 bases; junction bases outside the gene matches: 6. Germline V gives CDR1 SGDLS, CDR2 YYNGEE. DNA for the CDR3: TGTGCCAGCAGCGTCACTAGCGGGGGAGTTCCAGATACGCAGTATTTT. Amino acids: CASSVTSGGVPDTQYF.

This chain connects TRBV28 to TRBJ2-5; 9 nucleotides align to TRBD2. The assigned J gene may be wrong: the sequence end matches TRBJ2-7 better. There are 19 residues in the CDR3. The germline V gene has CDR1 MDHEN and CDR2 SYDVKM. This CDR3 reads CASSPTVIAGAMAFYEQYF. As DNA, the CDR3 is TGTGCCAGCAGTCCCACCGTGATAGCGGGGGCCATGGCCTTCTACGAGCAGTACTTC.

CDR3 region: CAISTQSGVPNYGYTF. The CDR3 DNA is TGTGCCATCAGCACCCAGTCCGGAGTACCAAACTATGGCTACACCTTC. This chain joins TRBV10-3 and TRBJ1-2; no clear D. The length of the CDR3 is 16 residues. Deletions cut 6 bases from V and 2 bases from J, with 19 bases between. In germline, CDR1 is ENHRY, CDR2 SYGVKD.

V and J are TRBV4-1 and TRBJ1-2; D not resolved. CDR3 size: 15 residues. V dropped 4 bases and J dropped 3 bases, with 15 bases sitting between them. Germline lookup yields CDR1 MGHRA and CDR2 YSYEKL. CDR3: CASSLPQREDYGYTF. As DNA, the CDR3 is TGCGCCAGCAGCCTACCCCAAAGGGAGGACTATGGCTACACCTTC.

This clone has just one count. The chain carries TRBV11-3 and TRBJ2-5, with a weak D call TRBD1 (6 bases). V gave up 4 bases and J gave up 3 bases, with 18 bases separating them. This CDR3 spans 16 amino acids. From germline, CDR1 is SGHNT and CDR2 YENEEA. The CDR3 loop reads CASSSIGGLGKETQYF. The CDR3 nucleotides are TGTGCCAGCAGCTCGATAGGGGGATTGGGTAAAGAGACCCAGTACTTC.